Following are 5 T cell receptor beta chains from one sample sequenced in a study of T cell repertoires in cytomegalovirus infection. From the reads, TCRdb called clonotypes with MiXCR, one entry per CDR3 protein. The table shows some 920,000 distinct CDR3 sequences, with roughly 30% occurring only once. These receptors have no identified antigens. The sequenced sample was cultured CD8+ T cells from PBMCs, obtained from culture after CMV antigen stimulation. The receptors originated from a human donor in good health (CMV status not recorded). Some clones in this sample may be carry-over from other donors' samples.

The rearrangement uses TRBV6-1 and TRBJ1-1; 10 bases are a match to TRBD1. The CDR3 extends over 16 amino acids. CDR1 is MNHNS and CDR2 is SASEGT in the germline V gene. J was trimmed by 5 bases and V by 7 bases; bases with no gene match: 13. The CDR3 nucleotides read TGTGCCAGCATCCCGGGACAGGGGCGGACGTGGACTGAAGCTTTCTTT. It encodes CASIPGQGRTWTEAFF.

The chain employs TRBV29-1 and TRBJ1-2; D is ambiguous. Germline V gives CDR1 SQVTM, CDR2 ANQGSEA. V lost 2 bases and J 5 bases, leaving 15 bases between the germline ends. This CDR3 region has 14 residues. The CDR3 loop is CSVERTSPAYGYTF. CDR3 coding DNA: TGCAGCGTTGAACGGACCAGCCCTGCGTATGGCTACACCTTC.

The chain employs TRBV6-8 and TRBJ1-2; tentatively, D is TRBD1 (6 bases). Germline assignment: CDR1 MNHGY and CDR2 SAAAGT. Trimming took off 4 bases at V and 6 bases at J, with 9 bases between the two ends. The CDR3 spans 12 residues. The CDR3 DNA sequence: TGTGCCAGCAGTTCAGGGGACCATGGCTACACCTTC. Translated, it gives CASSSGDHGYTF.

The chain has TRBV4-1 and TRBJ1-4, with D hard to call. In germline, CDR1 is MGHRA, CDR2 YSYEKL. V gave up 0 bases and J gave up 14 bases, with 10 bases separating them. The CDR3 has 12 amino acids. This CDR3 reads CASSQDGFVLFF. DNA of the CDR3: TGCGCCAGCAGCCAAGACGGATTTGTGCTGTTTTTT.

This clonotype was seen more than once but under ten times. J is TRBJ2-5 and V is TRBV5-5; D tentatively fits TRBD1 or TRBD2 (5 bases each). Trimming stripped 3 bases from V and 2 bases from J, with 14 bases between. Germline V gene lookup returns CDR1 SGHKS and CDR2 YYEKEE (reference sequence). The CDR3 length is 15 residues. CDR3 amino acids: CASSSIVGVQETQYF. The CDR3 DNA reads TGTGCCAGCAGCTCCATCGTGGGGGTTCAAGAGACCCAGTACTTC. Complete variable domain (other parts from reference TRBV5-5 and TRBJ2-5): DAGVTQSPTHLIKTRGQQVTLRCSPISGHKSVSWYQQVLGQGPQFIFQYYEKEERGRGNFPDRFSARQFPNYSSELNVNALLLGDSALYLCASSSIVGVQETQYFGPGTRLLVL.